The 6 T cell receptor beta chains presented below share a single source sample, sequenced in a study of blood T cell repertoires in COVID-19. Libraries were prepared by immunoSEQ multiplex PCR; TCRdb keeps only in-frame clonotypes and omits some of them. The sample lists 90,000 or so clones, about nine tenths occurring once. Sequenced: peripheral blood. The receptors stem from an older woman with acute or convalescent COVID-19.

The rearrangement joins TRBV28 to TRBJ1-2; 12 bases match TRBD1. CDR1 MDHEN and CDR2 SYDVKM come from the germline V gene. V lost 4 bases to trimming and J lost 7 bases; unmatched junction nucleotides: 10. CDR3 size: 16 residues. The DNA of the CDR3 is TGTGCCAGCAGTTCAACCTCCGGGACAGGGGGCTTTGGCTACACCTTC. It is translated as CASSSTSGTGGFGYTF.

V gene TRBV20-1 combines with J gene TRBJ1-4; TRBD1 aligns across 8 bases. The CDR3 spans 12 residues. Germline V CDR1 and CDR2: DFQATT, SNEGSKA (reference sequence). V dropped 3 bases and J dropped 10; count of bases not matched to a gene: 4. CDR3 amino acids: CSASGQGVKLFF. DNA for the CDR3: TGCAGTGCTAGTGGACAGGGAGTAAAACTGTTTTTT.

The CDR3 coding sequence is TGTGCCAGCAGCTTAGGACAGGGGGCCGGTCAGCCCCAGCATTTT. It specifies CASSLGQGAGQPQHF. The chain is built from TRBV7-9 and TRBJ1-5, with 10 bases aligning to TRBD1. CDR1 is SEHNR, CDR2 FQNEAQ, per germline (reference sequence). The V gene end was trimmed by 1 base and the J gene end by 6 bases; junction bases not matched to a gene: 3. The length of the CDR3 is 15 residues.

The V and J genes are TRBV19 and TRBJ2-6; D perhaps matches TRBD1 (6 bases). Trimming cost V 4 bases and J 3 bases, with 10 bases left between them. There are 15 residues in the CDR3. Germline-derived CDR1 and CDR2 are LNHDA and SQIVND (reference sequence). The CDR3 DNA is TGTGCCAGTAGTACCACAGGGAGTGGGGCCAACGTCCTGACTTTC. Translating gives CASSTTGSGANVLTF. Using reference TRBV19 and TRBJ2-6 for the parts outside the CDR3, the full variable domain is DGGITQSPKYLFRKEGQNVTLSCEQNLNHDAMYWYRQDPGQGLRLIYYSQIVNDFQKGDIAEGYSVSREKKESFPLTVTSAQKNPTAFYLCASSTTGSGANVLTFGAGSRLTVL.

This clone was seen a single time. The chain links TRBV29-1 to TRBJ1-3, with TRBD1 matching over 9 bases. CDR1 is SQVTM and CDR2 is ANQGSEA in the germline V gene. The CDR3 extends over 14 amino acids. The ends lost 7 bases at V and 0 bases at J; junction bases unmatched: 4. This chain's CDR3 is CSALDRGSGNTIYF. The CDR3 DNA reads TGCAGCGCCCTGGACAGGGGCTCTGGAAACACCATATATTTT.

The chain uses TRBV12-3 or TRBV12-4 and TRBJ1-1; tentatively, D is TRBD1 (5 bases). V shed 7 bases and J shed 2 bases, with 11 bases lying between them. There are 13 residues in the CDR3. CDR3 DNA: TGTGCCAGCATCCGCGACAGTAACACTGAAGCTTTCTTT. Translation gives CASIRDSNTEAFF.